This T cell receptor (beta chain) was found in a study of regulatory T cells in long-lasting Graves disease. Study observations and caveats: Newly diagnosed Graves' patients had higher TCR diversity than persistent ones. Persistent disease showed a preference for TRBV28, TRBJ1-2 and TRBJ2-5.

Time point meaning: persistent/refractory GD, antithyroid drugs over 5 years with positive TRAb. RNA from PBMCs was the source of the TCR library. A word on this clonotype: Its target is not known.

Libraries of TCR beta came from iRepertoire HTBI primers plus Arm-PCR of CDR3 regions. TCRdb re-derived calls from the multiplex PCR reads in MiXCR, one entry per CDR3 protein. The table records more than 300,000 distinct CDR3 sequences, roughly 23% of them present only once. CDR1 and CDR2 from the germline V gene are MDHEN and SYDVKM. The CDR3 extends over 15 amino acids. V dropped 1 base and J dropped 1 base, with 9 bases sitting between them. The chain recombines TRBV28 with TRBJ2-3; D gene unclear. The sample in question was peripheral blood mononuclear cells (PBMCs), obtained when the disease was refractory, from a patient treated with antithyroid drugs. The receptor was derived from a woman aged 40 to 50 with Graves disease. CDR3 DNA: TGTGCCAGCAGTTTATCCCAGGCTCGCACAGATACGCAGTATTTT. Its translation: CASSLSQARTDTQYF.